The present entry profiles one T cell receptor (beta chain) with its context. Its antigen is still unknown. The data derive from a study of PD-L1 blockade in urothelial cancer. Study overall: Blood analysis occurred 3 weeks (second dose) and 6 weeks after treatment start. Study-level points and caveats: Pretreatment blood TCR clonality under the median forecast improved survival.

The CDR3 loop spans 15 amino acids. Germline V CDR1 and CDR2: MDHEN, SYDVKM. The V and J ends lost 6 bases and 10 bases respectively, with 22 bases between them. Libraries were prepared by immunoSEQ multiplex PCR; TCRdb keeps only in-frame clonotypes and omits some of them. This sample yields tens of thousands of clones, of which about 85% are seen a single time; around an eighth belongs to the top ten. Time point described: pretreatment peripheral blood. The source was PBMCs, collected around atezolizumab (anti-PD-L1) treatment. The J gene is TRBJ2-1, the V gene TRBV28; D uncertain. This clonotype was sampled from a man aged 55 to 70 with urothelial cancer. CDR3 in DNA: TGTGCCAGCAGCGAATATCTCCCAAACAGTCGGGAGCAGTTCTTC. It is translated as CASSEYLPNSREQFF.